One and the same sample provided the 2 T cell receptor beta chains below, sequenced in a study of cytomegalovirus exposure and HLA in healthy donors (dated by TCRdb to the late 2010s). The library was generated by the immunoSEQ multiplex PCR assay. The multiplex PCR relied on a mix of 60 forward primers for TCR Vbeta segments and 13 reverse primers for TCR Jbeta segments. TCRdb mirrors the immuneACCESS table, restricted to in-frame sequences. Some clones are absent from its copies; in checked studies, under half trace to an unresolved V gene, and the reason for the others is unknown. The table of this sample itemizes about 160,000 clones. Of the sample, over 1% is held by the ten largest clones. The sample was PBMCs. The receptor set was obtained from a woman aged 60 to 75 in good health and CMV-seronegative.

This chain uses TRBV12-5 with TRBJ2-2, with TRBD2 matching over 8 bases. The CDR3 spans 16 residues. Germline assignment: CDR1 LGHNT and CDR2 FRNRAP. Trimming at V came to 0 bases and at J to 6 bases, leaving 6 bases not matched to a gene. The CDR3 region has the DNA TGTGCTAGTGGTTTGGTACTAACGGGAGGGGCCGGGGAGCTGTTTTTT. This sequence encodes CASGLVLTGGAGELFF.

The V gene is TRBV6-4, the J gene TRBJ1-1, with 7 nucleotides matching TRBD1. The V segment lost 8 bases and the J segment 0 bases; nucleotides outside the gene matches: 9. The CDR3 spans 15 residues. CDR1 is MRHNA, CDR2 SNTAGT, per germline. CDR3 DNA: TGTGCCAGCCTGACAGGGTTTATTATGAACACTGAAGCTTTCTTT. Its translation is CASLTGFIMNTEAFF.